This T cell receptor beta chain was recorded in a study of OX40 agonist ivuxolimab in advanced cancers. The wider study: The mean age was approximately 60 years, ranging from 23 to 79, with 65% to 90% of participants male. Study-wide points: What antigens the expanded peripheral T cells recognized was never established. With doses of 0.1 to 3.0 mg/kg, CD4+ and CD8+ blood T cells had undergone clonal expansion by week 6. There were, on average, more expanded clones in CD8+ T cells than in CD4+.

With regard to this clone: Its cognate antigen is unknown.

Assay used: immunoSEQ multiplex PCR; TCRdb lists only in-frame clones, some missing. This sample has some 87,000 clones, with about 88% found just once. Germline CDR1 MGHDK, CDR2 SYGVNS. V lost 5 bases, J lost 1 base, and 15 bases lay in between. The CDR3 runs to 15 residues. This specimen consisted of CD4+ or CD8+ T cells sorted from blood, obtained in a trial of the OX40 agonist ivuxolimab. The rearrangement joins TRBV25-1 to TRBJ2-7; D possibly uses TRBD1 or TRBD2 (6 bases each). This receptor was identified in an adult with an advanced solid tumor such as melanoma, head and neck, liver or kidney cancer. The CDR3 sequence is CASSRLGGQSYEQYF. CDR3 in DNA: TGTGCCAGCAGTCGATTGGGGGGACAATCCTACGAGCAGTACTTC.